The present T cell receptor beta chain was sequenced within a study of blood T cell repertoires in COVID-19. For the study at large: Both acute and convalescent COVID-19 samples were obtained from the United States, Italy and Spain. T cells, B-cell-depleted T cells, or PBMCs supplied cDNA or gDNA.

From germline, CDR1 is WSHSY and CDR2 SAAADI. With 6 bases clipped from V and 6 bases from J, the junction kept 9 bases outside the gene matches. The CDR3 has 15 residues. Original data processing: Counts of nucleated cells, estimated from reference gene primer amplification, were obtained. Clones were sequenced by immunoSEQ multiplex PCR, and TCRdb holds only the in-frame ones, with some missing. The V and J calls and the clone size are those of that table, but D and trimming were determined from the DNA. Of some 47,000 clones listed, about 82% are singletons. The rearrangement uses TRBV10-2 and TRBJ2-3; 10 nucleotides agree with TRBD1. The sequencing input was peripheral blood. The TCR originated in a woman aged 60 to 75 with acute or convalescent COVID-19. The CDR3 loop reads CASSERQGARDTQYF. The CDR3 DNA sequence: TGCGCCAGCAGCGAACGACAGGGGGCAAGGGATACGCAGTATTTT.